The 17 T cell receptor beta chains below were found in one sample sequenced in a study of T cells in Graves' hyperthyroidism and ophthalmopathy. It was RNA transcripts that yielded the amplified TCR beta CDR3 regions. RT-PCR in the first round (using the HTBI primer set) targeted the TCR CDR3. TCRdb used MiXCR to reprocess the multiplex PCR reads, holding one entry per CDR3 protein. Of hundreds of thousands of distinct CDR3 sequences listed, approximately 16% are singletons. The source material was blood. These receptors all stem from a woman under 30 with Graves' ophthalmopathy.

The sample holds many counts of this clonotype. V and J are TRBV30 and TRBJ2-2, with 15 bases that match TRBD2. The ends lost 3 bases at V and 4 bases at J; junction bases unmatched: 6. From germline, CDR1 is GTSNPN and CDR2 SVGIG (reference sequence). The CDR3 runs 17 residues. CDR3 in amino acids: CAWREGLAGGRTGELFF. CDR3 sequence (DNA): TGTGCCTGGAGGGAAGGACTAGCGGGGGGGCGCACCGGGGAGCTGTTTTTT.

This clonotype was seen more than once but under ten times. A read error is possible here, since a much larger clone lies one base away. The V call is TRBV7-3, the J call TRBJ2-1; 8 nucleotides line up with TRBD2. The V and J ends lost 2 bases and 5 bases, in that order; junction bases with no gene match: 5. This CDR3 is built from 15 residues. Germline V lookup: CDR1 SGHTA, CDR2 FQGTGA. The CDR3 reads CASSLASGPHNEQFF. In DNA form, the CDR3 reads TGTGCCAGCAGCTTAGCTAGCGGGCCCCACAATGAGCAGTTCTTC.

This rearrangement joins TRBV12-3 or TRBV12-4 to TRBJ1-5; no reliable D call. The CDR3 runs 16 residues. Trimming took 3 bases from V and 4 from J, leaving 16 bases between them. CDR3 loop: CASSFGIGRDNQPQHF. The CDR3 DNA follows: TGTGCCAGCAGTTTTGGAATAGGACGGGATAATCAGCCCCAGCATTTT.

This clonotype came up many times. CDR3 nucleotides: TGTGCCAGCAGTTACCAGGGGGCGATTCAGACCCAGTACTTC. It translates to CASSYQGAIQTQYF. The chain is built from TRBV6-5 and TRBJ2-5, with 8 bases identical to TRBD1. The CDR3 is 14 residues long. J lost 6 bases, V lost 2 bases, and 5 bases had no gene match. From germline, CDR1 is MNHEY and CDR2 SVGAGI.

This clonotype was observed at least ten times. The J gene is TRBJ2-7, the V gene TRBV5-1; TRBD2 might be the D (6 bases). Germline V gene data show CDR1 as SGHRS and CDR2 as YFSETQ. The CDR3 spans 14 residues. Deletions cut 3 bases from V and 4 bases from J, with 14 bases between. CDR3: CASSSDYKAYEQYF. For the CDR3, the DNA is TGCGCCAGCAGCTCGGACTACAAGGCTTACGAGCAGTACTTC.

This chain's CDR3 is CASSGTGALNTEAFF. In DNA form, the CDR3 reads TGTGCCAGCTCCGGGACAGGGGCCCTGAACACTGAAGCTTTCTTT. The chain carries TRBV28 and TRBJ1-1, with TRBD1 matching over 10 bases. The length of the CDR3 is 15 residues. V trimming: 8 bases; J trimming: 0 bases; junction bases outside the gene matches: 6. Germline loops: CDR1 MDHEN, CDR2 SYDVKM.

This clonotype has just a few counts. A much larger clonotype is one base distant, so this may be a read error. This chain connects TRBV28 to TRBJ1-5; no definite D call. Germline lookup yields CDR1 MDHEN and CDR2 SYDVKM. The CDR3 is 12 amino acids. The V gene lost 11 bases and the J gene lost 4 bases, with 12 bases spanning the gap. The CDR3 protein is CAGKGRNQPQHF. The CDR3 DNA sequence: TGTGCCGGCAAAGGCAGAAATCAGCCCCAGCATTTT.

This clonotype was counted at least ten times. V usage is TRBV27 and J usage is TRBJ2-5; the D is unclear. This CDR3 comprises 14 residues. The V gene's germline CDR1 is MNHEY and CDR2 SMNVEV (reference sequence). V was shortened by 5 bases and J by 5 bases, with 15 bases between the two germline ends. CDR3 residues: CASSPGPERETQYF. CDR3 in DNA: TGTGCCAGCAGTCCCGGGCCCGAGAGGGAGACCCAGTACTTC.

CDR3 DNA: TGTGCCAGCAGCTTAGGTTGGGGAAACACCATATATTTT. Protein sequence: CASSLGWGNTIYF. The V and J genes are TRBV7-2 and TRBJ1-3, with unresolved D. The germline CDR1 and CDR2 sequences are SGHTA and FQGNSA. Trimming shortened V by 1 base and J by 4 bases, and 5 bases separated the two germline ends. The CDR3 totals 13 residues. The full variable domain, completed using reference TRBV7-2 and TRBJ1-3, is GAGVSQSPSNKVTEKGKDVELRCDPISGHTALYWYRQSLGQGLEFLIYFQGNSAPDKSGLPSDRFSAERTGGSVSTLTIQRTQQEDSAVYLCASSLGWGNTIYFGEGSWLTVV.

This clonotype was observed once. This sequence may be a read error, since a much larger clone differs from it by one base. The chain is built from TRBV6-1 and TRBJ2-2; no firm D call. The CDR3 loop spans 11 amino acids. The germline CDR1 and CDR2 sequences are MNHNS and SASEGT. Written as DNA, the CDR3 is TGTACCACCAAGTACACCGGGGAGCTGTTTTTT. As protein: CTTKYTGELFF.

This clonotype was detected only a few times. A read error is possible here, since a much larger clone lies one base away. The CDR3 nucleotides read TGTGCCAGCAGTTACTGGGGTCTAGCGGGGAAAAATGGGCAGTTCTTC. This codes for CASSYWGLAGKNGQFF. This chain links TRBV6-5 with TRBJ2-1, with 9 bases lining up with TRBD2. The germline V gene has CDR1 MNHEY and CDR2 SVGAGI. The CDR3 is made up of 16 amino acids.

This clonotype was counted many times. The genes are TRBV5-1 and TRBJ1-1, with TRBD1 as a possible D gene (6 bases). The V gene's germline CDR1 is SGHRS and CDR2 YFSETQ. The CDR3 length is 14 residues. The germline V and J ends were trimmed by 0 bases and 5 bases, with 11 bases remaining between them. The CDR3 DNA sequence: TGCGCCAGCAGCTTGGATCCAGGGGATACTGAAGCTTTCTTT. Residues: CASSLDPGDTEAFF.

This clonotype was observed at least ten times. This rearrangement joins TRBV7-3 to TRBJ2-2; 9 nucleotides align to TRBD1. The germline CDR1 and CDR2 sequences are SGHTA and FQGTGA. V lost 5 bases and J lost 4; bases outside the gene matches: 5. CDR3 length: 15 residues. The chain's CDR3 is CASSRGTGPTGELFF. DNA for the CDR3: TGTGCCAGCAGCCGTGGGACAGGGCCCACCGGGGAGCTGTTTTTT.

The chain uses TRBV5-4 and TRBJ2-7; D is possibly TRBD1 or TRBD2 (6 bases each). Trimming took off 0 bases at V and 9 bases at J, with 10 bases between the two ends. From germline, CDR1 is SGHNT and CDR2 YYREEE (reference sequence). CDR3 length equals 12 residues. Here the CDR3 DNA reads TGTGCCAGCAGCTTGGAGGGGGGCGGGCAGTACTTC. Its translation is CASSLEGGGQYF. The complete variable domain, with remaining parts taken from reference TRBV5-4 and TRBJ2-7, reads ETGVTQSPTHLIKTRGQQVTLRCSSQSGHNTVSWYQQALGQGPQFIFQYYREEENGRGNFPPRFSGLQFPNYSSELNVNALELDDSALYLCASSLEGGGQYFGPGTRLTVT.

About this clonotype itself: A clone one base away is much larger, so this may be a read error. The genes are TRBV7-2 and TRBJ1-2, with TRBD1 as a possible D gene (5 bases). CDR3 length: 15 residues. The germline V and J ends were trimmed by 5 bases and 7 bases, with 20 bases remaining between them. Per the germline V gene, CDR1 is SGHTA and CDR2 is FQGNSA. The CDR3 spells CASSPAGLQRGGYTF. CDR3 sequence (DNA): TGTGCCAGCAGCCCTGCGGGACTCCAACGGGGTGGCTACACCTTC.

The sample holds a few counts of this clonotype. The genes are TRBV5-4 and TRBJ2-7, with TRBD2 identical over 11 bases. In germline, CDR1 is SGHNT, CDR2 YYREEE (reference sequence). The V segment lost 4 bases and the J segment 3 bases; nucleotides outside the gene matches: 6. The CDR3 loop spans 15 amino acids. In nucleotides, the CDR3 is TGTGCCAGCAGCCTAAGACTAGCGGGAAACTACGAGCAGTACTTC. This sequence encodes CASSLRLAGNYEQYF.

This clonotype came up many times. The chain combines TRBV2 with TRBJ1-4; no definite D call. CDR1 and CDR2 from the germline V gene are SNHLY and FYNNEI. The CDR3 runs 13 residues. With 3 bases removed from V and 8 bases from J, the gap between germline ends came to 10 bases. CDR3 bases: TGTGCCAGCAGTGACAGGTTAAGAGAAAAACTGTTTTTT. Translating gives CASSDRLREKLFF. The entire variable domain, with the rest obtained from reference TRBV2 and TRBJ1-4, is as follows: EPEVTQTPSHQVTQMGQEVILRCVPISNHLYFYWYRQILGQKVEFLVSFYNNEISEKSEIFDDQFSVERPDGSNFTLKIRSTKLEDSAMYFCASSDRLREKLFFGSGTQLSVL.